The source of this T cell receptor beta chain is a study of blood T cell repertoires in COVID-19. Study information: Donors in the United States, Italy and Spain gave samples during acute or convalescent COVID-19. In each case, the material was cDNA or gDNA derived from T cells, B-cell-depleted T cells, or PBMCs.

Profiled with immunoSEQ multiplex PCR; TCRdb holds only in-frame clones, not every one. The sample lists some 55,000 clones, about 77% occurring once. The TCR originated in a man aged 65 to 85 with active or convalescent COVID-19. Sequenced input: peripheral blood.

CDR3 residues: CASGTVDNSPLHF. DNA of the CDR3: TGTGCCTCCGGGACAGTCGATAATTCACCCCTCCACTTT. The V gene is TRBV6-5, the J gene TRBJ1-6; the match to TRBD1 covers 7 bases. Germline V gene data show CDR1 as MNHEY and CDR2 as SVGAGI. The trim removed 11 bases at V and 5 bases at J, leaving 6 bases unmatched. The CDR3 sequence is 13 residues long.